This TCR beta chain was recorded in a study of shared clonotypes between healthy human individuals. Regarding the study as a whole: Unshared clonotypes carried lower generation probabilities than those common to all four donors.

Profiling relied on immunoSEQ multiplex PCR, and the TCRdb table lists in-frame clones only, not all of them. This sample has around 750,000 clones, with around 72% found just once. This clone has a count of ten or more. Its target is not known. The junction had 9 bases not matched to a gene; V was cut back by 6 bases and J by 5 bases. The CDR3 consists of 16 residues. CDR1 is SNHLY and CDR2 is FYNNEI in the germline V gene. This sequence joins TRBV2 and TRBJ2-7; 14 nucleotides match TRBD2. The sequencing sample was made of memory CD4+ T cells sorted from blood. Subset here: CD45RA-negative fraction. This receptor was taken from a woman aged 25 to 45 in good health. Here the CDR3 reads CASRPGTSGSTHEQYF. The CDR3 nucleotides are TGTGCCAGCAGGCCAGGGACTAGCGGGAGTACACACGAGCAGTACTTC.